A selection of T cell receptor beta chains follows, all from one sample in a study of blood T cell repertoires in COVID-19. Method: immunoSEQ multiplex PCR; TCRdb's copy keeps in-frame clones and lacks some. The profile shows some 41,000 clones, nearly 85% of them singletons. The source material was peripheral blood. These receptors were taken from a man older than 75 in a cohort sampled during active COVID-19. Each CDR3 is given with its conserved first and last residue. The D gene is left open where the match is weak. Clone size appears in some rows only: once, few, many, or a class for an expanded clone.

V	size	D	J	CDR3	DNA
TRBV27	.	TRBD2	TRBJ2-7	CASRTLAESNEQYF	TGTGCCAGCAGAACACTAGCGGAGAGCAACGAGCAGTACTTC
TRBV4-1	.	.	TRBJ1-6	CASSQDGAGVLNSPLHF	TGCGCCAGCAGCCAAGATGGAGCAGGGGTTCTTAATTCACCCCTCCACTTT
TRBV2	.	.	TRBJ2-7	CASEQGQFSYEQYF	TGTGCCAGCGAACAGGGTCAATTCTCCTACGAGCAGTACTTC
TRBV11-2	.	.	TRBJ2-7	CASSRSRGSIEQYF	TGTGCCAGCAGCCGTTCTCGGGGGAGCATCGAGCAGTACTTC
TRBV6-6	.	.	TRBJ2-5	CASRNLLVGTQYF	TGTGCCAGCAGAAACCTACTAGTTGGGACCCAGTACTTC
TRBV9	.	TRBD1	TRBJ1-4	CASSPGQGNEKLFF	TGTGCCAGCAGCCCCGGACAGGGGAATGAAAAACTGTTTTTT
TRBV6-2/TRBV6-3	few	.	TRBJ1-5	CASSTKQGVSNQPQHF	TGTGCCAGCAGTACCAAACAGGGAGTAAGCAATCAGCCCCAGCATTTT
TRBV2	.	.	TRBJ2-3	CASSDKDRTYTDTQYF	TGTGCCAGCAGTGATAAGGACAGAACCTACACAGATACGCAGTATTTT
TRBV28	.	TRBD2	TRBJ2-7	CASRTSGNYEQYF	TGTGCCAGCAGGACTAGCGGGAACTACGAGCAGTACTTC
TRBV4-1	.	TRBD1	TRBJ1-2	CASSRGQGALGYTF	TGCGCCAGCAGCCGCGGACAGGGGGCGCTGGGCTACACCTTC
TRBV7-3	.	.	TRBJ1-6	CASSSYLNSPLHF	TGTGCCAGCAGCTCCTACCTTAATTCACCCCTCCACTTT
TRBV5-1	.	.	TRBJ1-4	CASSLNRPGSYEKLFF	TGCGCCAGCAGCTTGAACAGGCCAGGGTCGTATGAAAAACTGTTTTTT
TRBV2	few	TRBD1	TRBJ2-1	CASIAGTGTYNEQFF	TGTGCCAGCATTGCCGGGACAGGGACCTACAATGAGCAGTTCTTC
TRBV15	few	.	TRBJ2-1	CATSRQPTVYNEQFF	TGTGCCACCAGCAGACAACCGACAGTGTACAATGAGCAGTTCTTC
TRBV7-9	.	.	TRBJ2-3	CALGGYTDTQYF	TGTGCCCTCGGGGGTTACACAGATACGCAGTATTTT
TRBV7-3	.	.	TRBJ2-2	CASSPVGGQAGELFF	TGTGCCAGCAGCCCGGTGGGGGGGCAGGCCGGGGAGCTGTTTTTT
TRBV7-8	.	TRBD1	TRBJ2-7	CASSRRTGIPYEQYF	TGTGCCAGCAGCCGCCGGACAGGGATTCCCTACGAGCAGTACTTC
TRBV28	.	TRBD2	TRBJ2-3	CASTSSGSTDTQYF	TGTGCCAGCACCTCTAGCGGGTCCACAGATACGCAGTATTTT
TRBV2	.	.	TRBJ2-7	CASRRRDVSYEQYF	TGTGCCAGCAGGCGACGGGATGTCTCCTACGAGCAGTACTTC
TRBV6-1	.	.	TRBJ2-7	CASSEVDEQYF	TGTGCCAGCAGTGAGGTAGACGAGCAGTACTTC
TRBV3-1/TRBV3-2	.	.	TRBJ2-1	CASSQWQGTYNEQFF	TGTGCCAGCAGCCAGTGGCAGGGGACCTACAATGAGCAGTTCTTC
TRBV2	.	.	TRBJ1-1	CASSGETEAFF	TGTGCCAGCAGTGGCGAAACTGAAGCTTTCTTT
TRBV3-1/TRBV3-2	.	TRBD2	TRBJ2-3	CASSHGTSGTDTQYF	TGTGCCAGCAGCCACGGGACTAGCGGCACAGATACGCAGTATTTT
TRBV12-2	.	.	TRBJ1-1	CASRLGQRRNTEAFF	TGTGCAAGTCGCTTAGGACAGAGGAGGAACACTGAAGCTTTCTTT
TRBV14	once	.	TRBJ2-6	CASSPRYGAAPGANVLTF	TGTGCCAGCAGCCCCCGGTATGGAGCGGCCCCTGGGGCCAACGTCCTGACTTTC
TRBV4-1	.	.	TRBJ2-3	CASRRIEVDTQYF	TGCGCCAGCAGACGGATAGAGGTAGATACGCAGTATTTT
TRBV20-1	.	.	TRBJ1-2	CSGRPDYGYTF	TGCAGTGGGAGGCCAGATTATGGCTACACCTTC
TRBV7-9	.	TRBD1	TRBJ2-7	CASSSGQPYEQYF	TGTGCCAGCAGCTCGGGACAGCCCTACGAGCAGTACTTC
TRBV11-2	.	.	TRBJ2-1	CASSPGTYNEQFF	TGTGCCAGCAGCCCCGGGACATACAATGAGCAGTTCTTC
TRBV7-9	.	TRBD2	TRBJ2-7	CASSLGLAGGPGNEQYF	TGTGCCAGCAGCTTAGGACTAGCGGGAGGGCCGGGGAACGAGCAGTACTTC
TRBV18	.	.	TRBJ1-4	CASSALRGNEKLFF	TGTGCCAGCTCCGCCTTGAGAGGGAATGAAAAACTGTTTTTT
TRBV5-1	.	.	TRBJ1-4	CASSLTGNNEKLFF	TGCGCCAGCAGCTTAACAGGGAACAATGAAAAACTGTTTTTT
TRBV11-2	.	.	TRBJ2-7	CASSLVRQGGEQYF	TGTGCCAGCAGCTTAGTGCGGCAGGGAGGCGAGCAGTACTTC
TRBV2	.	TRBD2	TRBJ2-7	CASSMGLAGGGEQYF	TGTGCCAGCAGTATGGGACTAGCGGGAGGGGGCGAGCAGTACTTC
TRBV11-2	.	TRBD1	TRBJ1-2	CASSLEQGDYGYTF	TGTGCCAGCAGCTTAGAACAGGGGGACTATGGCTACACCTTC
TRBV5-1	.	.	TRBJ1-1	CASSLRETGTEAFF	TGCGCCAGCAGCTTGCGGGAGACTGGCACTGAAGCTTTCTTT
TRBV4-2	few	.	TRBJ1-3	CASSQSTGRTGNTIYF	TGTGCCAGCAGCCAAAGCACAGGACGCACTGGAAACACCATATATTTT
TRBV18	few	.	TRBJ1-6	CASSPGTRGGDSPLHF	TGTGCCAGCTCACCGGGGACCCGGGGAGGTGATTCACCCCTCCACTTT
TRBV5-1	.	TRBD1	TRBJ1-1	CASSLRGGGYNTEAFF	TGCGCCAGCAGCTTGAGAGGGGGCGGGTATAACACTGAAGCTTTCTTT
TRBV7-2	.	TRBD1	TRBJ2-6	CASSYRTGTFSGANVLTF	TGTGCCAGCAGCTACAGGACAGGGACGTTCTCTGGGGCCAACGTCCTGACTTTC
TRBV2	.	TRBD1	TRBJ1-3	CASSPWDSRNTIYF	TGTGCCAGCAGTCCGTGGGACAGTCGAAACACCATATATTTT
TRBV5-1	.	TRBD1	TRBJ1-6	CASSLGTGDSPLHF	TGCGCCAGCAGCTTGGGGACAGGGGATTCACCCCTCCACTTT
TRBV4-1	medium-sized	TRBD1	TRBJ1-6	CASSHRATGGGNNSPLHF	TGCGCCAGCAGCCATAGGGCAACAGGGGGCGGGAATAATTCACCCCTCCACTTT
TRBV24-1	.	.	TRBJ2-7	CATSDGRLLNRYEQYF	TGTGCCACCAGTGATGGAAGACTTCTTAATCGCTACGAGCAGTACTTC
TRBV4-1	.	.	TRBJ1-2	CASSSQGLYGYTF	TGCGCCAGCAGCTCTCAGGGTCTCTATGGCTACACCTTC
TRBV5-6	once	TRBD2	TRBJ2-7	CASSLAWEGTTEQYF	TGTGCCAGCAGCTTGGCCTGGGAGGGCACAACCGAGCAGTACTTC